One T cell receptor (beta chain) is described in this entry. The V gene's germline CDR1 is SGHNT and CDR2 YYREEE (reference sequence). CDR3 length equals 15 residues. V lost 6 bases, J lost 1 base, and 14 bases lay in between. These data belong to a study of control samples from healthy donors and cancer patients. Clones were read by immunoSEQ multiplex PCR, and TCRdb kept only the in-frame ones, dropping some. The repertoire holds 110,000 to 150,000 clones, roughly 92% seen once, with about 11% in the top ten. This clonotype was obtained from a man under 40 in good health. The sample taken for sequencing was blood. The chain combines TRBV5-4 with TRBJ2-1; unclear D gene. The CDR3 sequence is CASTKDTSSYNEQFF. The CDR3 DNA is TGTGCCAGCACCAAAGACACCTCATCCTACAATGAGCAGTTCTTC.